This is a list of T cell receptor beta chains from one sample in a study of T cells in Graves' hyperthyroidism and ophthalmopathy. TCRdb reanalysed the multiplex PCR reads using MiXCR and keeps one entry per CDR3 protein. The repertoire consists of about 270,000 distinct CDR3 sequences, with over 20% occurring once and the leading ten covering around 60%. The sample comprised blood. The receptors were sampled from a man aged 25-40 years with Graves' ophthalmopathy. Each CDR3 is given with its conserved first and last residue. D genes are given only for firm matches. Clone size is shown for a subset of rows, as once, few, many or a class of expanded clone.

-,TRBJ1-1,-,TRBV2,CASTRGPASFRLNTEAFF,TGTGCCAGCACCCGAGGCCCAGCGTCCTTTAGATTGAACACTGAAGCTTTCTTT
once,TRBJ1-6,TRBD1,TRBV5-1,CASSVGQGAGNSPLHF,TGCGCCAGCAGCGTGGGACAGGGGGCCGGTAATTCACCCCTCCACTTT
-,TRBJ2-2,-,TRBV6-2/TRBV6-3,CASSYRGGVPLFF,TGTGCCAGCAGTTACCGCGGGGGCGTACCGCTGTTTTTT
many,TRBJ2-5,-,TRBV7-2,CASSLAWAQETQYF,TGTGCCAGCAGCTTAGCGTGGGCCCAAGAGACCCAGTACTTC
-,TRBJ1-1,-,TRBV6-4,CASNCWTPDTEAFF,TGTGCCAGCAATTGCTGGACACCAGACACTGAAGCTTTCTTT
many,TRBJ1-1,-,TRBV28,CASRTQGGIAEAFF,TGTGCCAGCAGAACCCAGGGAGGGATCGCTGAAGCTTTCTTT
many,TRBJ1-5,-,TRBV2,CASSEQGRNQPQHF,TGTGCCAGCAGTGAACAGGGACGCAATCAGCCCCAGCATTTT
many,TRBJ2-5,-,TRBV18,CASSPVRTQETQYF,TGTGCCAGCTCACCCGTTAGGACTCAAGAGACCCAGTACTTC
-,TRBJ2-5,TRBD2,TRBV12-3/TRBV12-4,CASRKADRLAGWETQYF,TGTGCCAGCAGGAAGGCAGATCGACTAGCTGGATGGGAGACCCAGTACTTC
-,TRBJ2-3,-,TRBV3-1,CASSQDTSTDTQYF,TGTGCCAGCAGCCAAGACACCAGCACAGATACGCAGTATTTT
-,TRBJ1-5,-,TRBV20-1,CSARDNRPHRNQPQHF,TGCAGTGCTAGAGATAACAGGCCACACCGCAATCAGCCCCAGCATTTT
few,TRBJ2-3,TRBD1,TRBV24-1,CATATDRDLGADTQYF,TGTGCCACAGCCACTGACAGGGACCTAGGCGCAGATACGCAGTATTTT
-,TRBJ2-1,TRBD2,TRBV12-3/TRBV12-4,CASSLGLAGSHEQFF,TGTGCCAGCAGTTTGGGACTAGCGGGTTCGCATGAGCAGTTCTTC
few,TRBJ2-1,TRBD2,TRBV7-2,CASSFSGMREQFF,TGTGCCAGCAGCTTTAGCGGGATGCGAGAGCAGTTCTTC
-,TRBJ2-1,TRBD2,TRBV3-1,CASSQDTPSGRYNEQFF,TGTGCCAGCAGCCAAGATACCCCGAGCGGGAGATACAATGAGCAGTTCTTC
once,TRBJ2-7,-,TRBV15,CATSKDGGDEQYF,TGTGCCACCAGCAAGGACGGAGGTGACGAGCAGTACTTC
many,TRBJ2-3,-,TRBV2,CASSGSSLGTDTQYF,TGTGCCAGCAGTGGGTCTAGCTTGGGGACAGATACGCAGTATTTT
few,TRBJ1-2,TRBD1,TRBV12-3/TRBV12-4,CASSSPGGANYGYTF,TGTGCCAGCAGTTCCCCAGGGGGCGCTAACTATGGCTACACCTTC
few,TRBJ1-3,-,TRBV18,CASSPQGDGNTIYF,TGTGCCAGCTCACCACAGGGGGATGGAAACACCATATATTTT
-,TRBJ2-4,-,TRBV6-1,CASKTGFVGPNIQYF,TGTGCCAGCAAAACAGGCTTTGTCGGGCCAAACATTCAGTACTTC
-,TRBJ2-4,-,TRBV20-1,CSARDSAPNIQYF,TGCAGTGCTAGAGATTCAGCCCCCAACATTCAGTACTTC
few,TRBJ2-1,TRBD2,TRBV28,CASEGRGLAGSVNEQFF,TGTGCCAGCGAGGGACGGGGACTAGCGGGAAGTGTAAATGAGCAGTTCTTC
few,TRBJ2-7,-,TRBV7-9,CASSLYGDEQYF,TGTGCCAGCAGCTTATATGGCGACGAGCAGTACTTC
many,TRBJ1-1,TRBD1,TRBV29-1,CSVEQTGFGTEAFF,TGCAGCGTTGAGCAGACAGGGTTCGGCACTGAAGCTTTCTTT
-,TRBJ2-5,-,TRBV20-1,CSASWNAGLVETQYF,TGCAGTGCTAGTTGGAATGCCGGCTTAGTAGAGACCCAGTACTTC